This TCR beta chain appears in the sequencing data of a study of shared clonotypes between healthy human individuals. Measured with immunoSEQ multiplex PCR; TCRdb has only the in-frame clones, and not every one. This repertoire shows some 550,000 clones, approximately 97% found once; its top ten account for approximately 0.057%. This CDR3 has 15 residues. Looked up from germline, CDR1 is SNHLY and CDR2 is FYNNEI. The V end lost 3 bases, the J end lost 4 bases, and 13 bases lay between the germline ends. V usage is TRBV2 and J usage is TRBJ1-3; D is possibly TRBD1 (6 bases). Sequenced: naive CD4+ T cells sorted from blood. The subset is: CD45RA+ positively selected. This TCR was sampled from a woman aged 25 to 39 in good health. CDR3: CASSDRGNSGNTIYF. For the CDR3, the DNA is TGTGCCAGCAGTGATAGGGGGAACTCGGGAAACACCATATATTTT.